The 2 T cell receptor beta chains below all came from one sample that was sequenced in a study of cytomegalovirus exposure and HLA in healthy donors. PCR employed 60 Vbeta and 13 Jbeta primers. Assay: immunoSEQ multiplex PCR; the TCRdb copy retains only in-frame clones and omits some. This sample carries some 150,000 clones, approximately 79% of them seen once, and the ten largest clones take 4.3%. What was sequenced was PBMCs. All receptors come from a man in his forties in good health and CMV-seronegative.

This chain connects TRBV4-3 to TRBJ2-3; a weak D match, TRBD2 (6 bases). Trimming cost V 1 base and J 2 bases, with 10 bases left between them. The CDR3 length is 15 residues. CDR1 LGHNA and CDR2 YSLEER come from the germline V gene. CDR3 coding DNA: TGCGCCAGCAGCCAAGTCGGCGGGGACACAGATACGCAGTATTTT. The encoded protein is CASSQVGGDTDTQYF.

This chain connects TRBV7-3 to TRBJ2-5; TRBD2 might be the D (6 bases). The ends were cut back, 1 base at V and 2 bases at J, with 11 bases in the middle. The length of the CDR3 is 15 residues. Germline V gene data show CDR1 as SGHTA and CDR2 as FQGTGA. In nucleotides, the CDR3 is TGTGCCAGCAGCTTAAACGGGGGAGTTCAAGAGACCCAGTACTTC. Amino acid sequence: CASSLNGGVQETQYF.